This paragraph covers one TCR beta chain sequence. Its antigen is not known. This specimen belongs to a study of T cells in Graves' hyperthyroidism and ophthalmopathy. Broader study findings: In blood, most of the thyroid clonotypes expanded above 0.001 were also present.

Germline V lookup: CDR1 SGHTA, CDR2 FQGNSA. The CDR3 has 12 amino acids. V was trimmed by 5 bases and J by 11 bases, leaving 13 bases between them. RNA transcripts provided the source from which TCR beta CDR3 regions were amplified. The HTBI primer set served for first-round RT-PCR of the TCR CDR3. TCRdb analysed the multiplex PCR reads with MiXCR anew, one entry per CDR3 protein. Of about 510,000 distinct CDR3 sequences listed, 46% are singletons. This rearrangement joins TRBV7-2 to TRBJ1-5, with unresolved D. This clonotype was obtained from an adult woman with Graves' disease, either hyperthyroidism or ophthalmopathy (not recorded which). The specimen was peripheral blood or thyroid tissue (not recorded which). CDR3 coding DNA: TGTGCCAGCAGCCTTCCGTTGGAGACCCAGCATTTT. It encodes CASSLPLETQHF. The full variable domain, rest sourced from reference TRBV7-2 and TRBJ1-5, is GAGVSQSPSNKVTEKGKDVELRCDPISGHTALYWYRQSLGQGLEFLIYFQGNSAPDKSGLPSDRFSAERTGGSVSTLTIQRTQQEDSAVYLCASSLPLETQHFGDGTRLSIL.